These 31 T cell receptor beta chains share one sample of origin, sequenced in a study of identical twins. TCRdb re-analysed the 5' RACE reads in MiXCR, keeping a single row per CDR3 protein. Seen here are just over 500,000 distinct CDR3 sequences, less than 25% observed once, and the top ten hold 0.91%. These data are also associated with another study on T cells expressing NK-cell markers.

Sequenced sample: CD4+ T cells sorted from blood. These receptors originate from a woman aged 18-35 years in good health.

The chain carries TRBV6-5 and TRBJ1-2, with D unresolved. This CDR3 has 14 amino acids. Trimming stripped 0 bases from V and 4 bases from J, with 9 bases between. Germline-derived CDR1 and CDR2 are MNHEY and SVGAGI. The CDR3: CASSYSKGSYGYTF. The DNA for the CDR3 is TGTGCCAGCAGTTACTCTAAGGGATCCTATGGCTACACCTTC.

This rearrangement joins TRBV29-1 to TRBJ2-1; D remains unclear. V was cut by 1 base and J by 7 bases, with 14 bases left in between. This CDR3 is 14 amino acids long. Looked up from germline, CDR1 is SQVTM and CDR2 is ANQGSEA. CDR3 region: CSVEVNSLRNEQFF. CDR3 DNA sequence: TGCAGCGTTGAAGTGAACTCCCTCCGGAATGAGCAGTTCTTC.

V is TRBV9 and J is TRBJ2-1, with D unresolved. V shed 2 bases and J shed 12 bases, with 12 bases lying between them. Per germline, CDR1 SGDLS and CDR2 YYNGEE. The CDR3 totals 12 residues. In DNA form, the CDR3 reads TGTGCCAGCAGCGTCCCCGGAGTTCGGCAGTTCTTC. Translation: CASSVPGVRQFF.

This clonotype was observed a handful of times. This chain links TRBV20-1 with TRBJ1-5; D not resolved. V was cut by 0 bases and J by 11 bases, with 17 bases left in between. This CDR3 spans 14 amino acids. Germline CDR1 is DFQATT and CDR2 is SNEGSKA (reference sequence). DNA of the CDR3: TGCAGTGCTAGAGATCGGGCGAGTGGCGGGGCCCAGCATTTT. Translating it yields CSARDRASGGAQHF.

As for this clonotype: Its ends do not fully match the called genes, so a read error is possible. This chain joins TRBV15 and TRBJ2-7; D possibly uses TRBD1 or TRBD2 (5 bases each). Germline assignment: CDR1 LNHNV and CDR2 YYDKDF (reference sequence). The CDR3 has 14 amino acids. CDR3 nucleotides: TGTGCCACCAGCCGAGAGACTGGGGGTTACGAGCAGTACTTC. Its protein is CATSRETGGYEQYF.

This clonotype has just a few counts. CDR3 DNA sequence: TGTGCCAGCAGTTACTGGTACGGCTTCCGGAGAGAGACCCAGTACTTC. Translating gives CASSYWYGFRRETQYF. The J gene is TRBJ2-5, the V gene TRBV6-2 or TRBV6-3; no firm D call. Germline V lookup: CDR1 MNHEY, CDR2 SVGEGT. This CDR3 spans 16 amino acids. Trimming stripped 1 base from V and 4 bases from J, with 16 bases between.

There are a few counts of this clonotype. For the CDR3, the DNA is TGTGCCAGCAGTGAAGGCAGGGGAAACATTCAGTACTTC. Its protein product is CASSEGRGNIQYF. The V call is TRBV2, the J call TRBJ2-4; tentatively, D is TRBD1 (6 bases). Trimming pared 1 base from V and 6 bases from J, leaving 7 bases between. The CDR3 covers 13 residues. The germline V gene encodes CDR1 SNHLY and CDR2 FYNNEI.

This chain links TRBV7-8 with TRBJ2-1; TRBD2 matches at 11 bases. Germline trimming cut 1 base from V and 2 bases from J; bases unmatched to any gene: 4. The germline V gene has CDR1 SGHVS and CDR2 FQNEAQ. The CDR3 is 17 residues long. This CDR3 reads CASSLVGTSGTYNEQFF. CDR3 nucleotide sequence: TGTGCCAGCAGCTTAGTGGGGACTAGCGGTACCTACAATGAGCAGTTCTTC.

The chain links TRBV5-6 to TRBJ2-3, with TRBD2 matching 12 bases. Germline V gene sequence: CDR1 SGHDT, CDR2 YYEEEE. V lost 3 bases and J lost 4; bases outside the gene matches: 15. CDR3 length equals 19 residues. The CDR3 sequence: CASSSLPRLAGAWADTQYF. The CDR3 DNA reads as TGTGCCAGCAGCTCGCTCCCGCGACTAGCGGGAGCGTGGGCAGATACGCAGTATTTT.

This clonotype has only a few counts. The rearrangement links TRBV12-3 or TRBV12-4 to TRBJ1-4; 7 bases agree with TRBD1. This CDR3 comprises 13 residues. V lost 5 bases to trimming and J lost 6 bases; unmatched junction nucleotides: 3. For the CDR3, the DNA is TGTGCCAGCAGTGGACAGGCCCATGAAAAACTGTTTTTT. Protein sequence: CASSGQAHEKLFF.

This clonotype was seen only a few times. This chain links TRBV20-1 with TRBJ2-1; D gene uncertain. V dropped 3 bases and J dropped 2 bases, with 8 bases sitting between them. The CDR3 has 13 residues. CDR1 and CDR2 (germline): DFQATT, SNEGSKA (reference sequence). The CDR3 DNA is TGCAGTGCTAGCGCCGGCCCCTACAATGAGCAGTTCTTC. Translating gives CSASAGPYNEQFF.

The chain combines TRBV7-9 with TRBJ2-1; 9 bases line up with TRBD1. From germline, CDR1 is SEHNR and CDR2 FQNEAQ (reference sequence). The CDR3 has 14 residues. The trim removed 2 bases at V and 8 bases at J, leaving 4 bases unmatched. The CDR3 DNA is TGTGCCAGCAGCTTACATGGGGACAGGGATGAGCAGTTCTTC. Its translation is CASSLHGDRDEQFF. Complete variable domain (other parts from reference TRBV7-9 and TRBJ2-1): DTGVSQNPRHKITKRGQNVTFRCDPISEHNRLYWYRQTLGQGPEFLTYFQNEAQLEKSRLLSDRFSAERPKGSFSTLEIQRTEQGDSAMYLCASSLHGDRDEQFFGPGTRLTVL.

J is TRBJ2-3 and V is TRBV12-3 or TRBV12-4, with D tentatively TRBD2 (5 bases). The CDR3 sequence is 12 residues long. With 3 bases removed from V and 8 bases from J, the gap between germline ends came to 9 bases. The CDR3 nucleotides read TGTGCCAGCAGTTTTTCCCGGGGTACGCAGTATTTT. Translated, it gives CASSFSRGTQYF.

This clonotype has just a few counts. The CDR3 protein is CASSQDLDPEDFTNEQYF. The CDR3 nucleotides are TGCGCCAGCAGCCAAGATTTGGATCCTGAGGACTTTACCAACGAGCAGTACTTC. The chain links TRBV4-1 to TRBJ2-7; D might be TRBD2 (5 bases). Germline CDR1 MGHRA, CDR2 YSYEKL. V was pared by 0 bases and J by 5 bases, with 23 bases between. CDR3 length: 18 amino acids.

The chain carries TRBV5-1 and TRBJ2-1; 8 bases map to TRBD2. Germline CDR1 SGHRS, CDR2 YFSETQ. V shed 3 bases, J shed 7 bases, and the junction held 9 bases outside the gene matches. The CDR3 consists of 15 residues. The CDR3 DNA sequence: TGCGCCAGCAGCTCCGTAGCGGGATCGGGTAATGAGCAGTTCTTC. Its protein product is CASSSVAGSGNEQFF.

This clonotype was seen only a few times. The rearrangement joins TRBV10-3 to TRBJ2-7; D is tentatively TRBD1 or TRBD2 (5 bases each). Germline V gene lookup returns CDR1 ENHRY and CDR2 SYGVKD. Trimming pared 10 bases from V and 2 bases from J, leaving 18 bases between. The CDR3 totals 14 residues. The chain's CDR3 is CASRSGTAPYEQYF. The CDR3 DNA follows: TGTGCCAGCAGATCCGGGACGGCACCCTACGAGCAGTACTTC.

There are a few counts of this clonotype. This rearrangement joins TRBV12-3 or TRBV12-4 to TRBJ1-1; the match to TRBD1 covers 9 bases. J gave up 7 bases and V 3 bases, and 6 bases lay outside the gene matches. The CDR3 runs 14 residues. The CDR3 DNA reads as TGTGCCAGCAGTTTGGGACAGGGAGGAGGTGAAGCTTTCTTT. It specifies CASSLGQGGGEAFF.

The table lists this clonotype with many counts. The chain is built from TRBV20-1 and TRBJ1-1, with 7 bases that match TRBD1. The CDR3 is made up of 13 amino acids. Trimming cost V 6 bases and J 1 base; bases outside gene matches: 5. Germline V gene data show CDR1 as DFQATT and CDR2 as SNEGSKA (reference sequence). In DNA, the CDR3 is TGCAGTGCGCGGGACAGCTGGAACACTGAAGCTTTCTTT. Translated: CSARDSWNTEAFF.

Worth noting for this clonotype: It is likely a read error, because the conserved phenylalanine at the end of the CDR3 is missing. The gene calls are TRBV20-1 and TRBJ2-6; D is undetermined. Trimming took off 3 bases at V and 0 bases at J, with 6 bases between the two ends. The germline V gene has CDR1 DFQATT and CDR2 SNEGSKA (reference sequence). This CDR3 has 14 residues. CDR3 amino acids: CSASDASGANVLTL. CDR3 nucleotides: TGCAGTGCTAGTGACGCCTCTGGGGCCAACGTCCTGACTCTC.

The CDR3 DNA reads TGTGCCAGCAGCCAAGGACCCGGGGGTAGAGAGACCCAGTACTTC. Translated: CASSQGPGGRETQYF. This sequence joins TRBV3-1 and TRBJ2-5, with a possible D match to TRBD2 (6 bases). Germline CDR1 and CDR2: LGHDT and YNNKEL (reference sequence). V shed 1 base and J shed 4 bases, with 13 bases lying between them. The CDR3 has 15 amino acids.

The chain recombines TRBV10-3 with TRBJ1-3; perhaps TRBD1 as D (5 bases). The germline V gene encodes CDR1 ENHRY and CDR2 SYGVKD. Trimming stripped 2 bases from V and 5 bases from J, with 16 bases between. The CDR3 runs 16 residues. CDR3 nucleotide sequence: TGTGCCATCAGTGAGGGGAGGACAAAGGATCGAAACACCATATATTTT. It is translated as CAISEGRTKDRNTIYF.

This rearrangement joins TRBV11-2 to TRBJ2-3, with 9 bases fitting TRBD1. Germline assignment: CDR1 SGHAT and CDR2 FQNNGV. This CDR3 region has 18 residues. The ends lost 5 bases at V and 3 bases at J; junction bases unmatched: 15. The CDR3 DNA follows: TGTGCCAGCAGCCCACGGGACAGGGCGGGAGTCAGGACAGATACGCAGTATTTT. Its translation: CASSPRDRAGVRTDTQYF.

CDR3 residues: CASSQGLGNGQFF. The CDR3 DNA follows: TGTGCCAGCAGCCAGGGGCTTGGAAACGGGCAGTTCTTC. V is TRBV12-3 or TRBV12-4 and J is TRBJ2-1; possible D gene TRBD1, 6 bases. With 6 bases removed from V and 12 bases from J, the gap between germline ends came to 18 bases. The CDR3 covers 13 residues.

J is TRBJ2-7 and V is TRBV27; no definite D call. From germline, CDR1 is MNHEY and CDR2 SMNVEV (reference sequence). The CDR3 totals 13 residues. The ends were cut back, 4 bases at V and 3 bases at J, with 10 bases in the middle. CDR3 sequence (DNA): TGTGCCAGCAGTTGGACGGTCCACTACGAGCAGTACTTC. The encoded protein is CASSWTVHYEQYF.

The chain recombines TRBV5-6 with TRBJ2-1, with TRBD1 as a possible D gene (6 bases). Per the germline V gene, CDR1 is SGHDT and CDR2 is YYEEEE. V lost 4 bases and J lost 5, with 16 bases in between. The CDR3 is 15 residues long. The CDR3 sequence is CASSPFRGRDNEQFF. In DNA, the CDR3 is TGTGCCAGCAGCCCCTTCAGGGGTCGCGACAATGAGCAGTTCTTC.

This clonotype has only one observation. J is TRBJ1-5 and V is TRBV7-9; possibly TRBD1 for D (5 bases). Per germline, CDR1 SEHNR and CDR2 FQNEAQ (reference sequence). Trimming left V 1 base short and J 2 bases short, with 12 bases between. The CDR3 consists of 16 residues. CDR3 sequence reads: CASSLGPGTGNQPQHF. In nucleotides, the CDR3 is TGTGCCAGCAGCTTAGGGCCAGGGACGGGCAATCAGCCCCAGCATTTT.

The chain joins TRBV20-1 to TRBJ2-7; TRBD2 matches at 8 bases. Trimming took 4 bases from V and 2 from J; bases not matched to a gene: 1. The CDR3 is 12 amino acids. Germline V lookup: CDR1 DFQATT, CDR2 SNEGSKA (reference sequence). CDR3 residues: CSAKRGPYEQYF. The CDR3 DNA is TGCAGTGCTAAGCGGGGGCCCTACGAGCAGTACTTC.

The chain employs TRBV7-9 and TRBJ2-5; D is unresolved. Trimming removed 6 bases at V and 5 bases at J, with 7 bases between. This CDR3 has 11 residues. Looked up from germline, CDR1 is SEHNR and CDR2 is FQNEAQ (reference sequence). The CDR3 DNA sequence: TGTGCCAGCAGGTCTGAGGAGACCCAGTACTTC. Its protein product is CASRSEETQYF.

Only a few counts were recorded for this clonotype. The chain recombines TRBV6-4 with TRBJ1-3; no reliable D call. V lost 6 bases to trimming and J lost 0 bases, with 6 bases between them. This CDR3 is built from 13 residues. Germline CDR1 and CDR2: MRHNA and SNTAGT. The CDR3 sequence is CASRTSSGNTIYF. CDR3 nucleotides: TGTGCCAGCAGGACAAGCTCTGGAAACACCATATATTTT.

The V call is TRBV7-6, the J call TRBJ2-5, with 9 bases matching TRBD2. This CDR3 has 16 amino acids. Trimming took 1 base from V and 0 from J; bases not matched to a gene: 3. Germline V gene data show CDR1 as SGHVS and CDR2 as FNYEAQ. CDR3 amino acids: CASSLGLAGYQETQYF. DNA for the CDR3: TGTGCCAGCAGCTTAGGTCTAGCGGGGTACCAAGAGACCCAGTACTTC.

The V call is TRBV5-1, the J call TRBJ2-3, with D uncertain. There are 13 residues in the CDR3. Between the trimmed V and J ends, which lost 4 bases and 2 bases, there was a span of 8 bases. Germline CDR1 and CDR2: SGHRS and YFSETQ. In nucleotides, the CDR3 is TGCGCCAGCAGCGTAGTCCCCACAGATACGCAGTATTTT. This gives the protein CASSVVPTDTQYF. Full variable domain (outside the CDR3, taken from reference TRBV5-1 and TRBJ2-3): KAGVTQTPRYLIKTRGQQVTLSCSPISGHRSVSWYQQTPGQGLQFLFEYFSETQRNKGNFPGRFSGRQFSNSRSEMNVSTLELGDSALYLCASSVVPTDTQYFGPGTRLTVL.